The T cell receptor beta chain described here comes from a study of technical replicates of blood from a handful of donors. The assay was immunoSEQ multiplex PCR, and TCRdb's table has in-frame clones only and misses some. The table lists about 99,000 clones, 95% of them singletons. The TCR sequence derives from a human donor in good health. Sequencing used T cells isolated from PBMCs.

CDR3 coding DNA: TGTGCCAGTAGTATGGGTCCCGTCGGGACAGGGGACATTCAGTACTTC. It encodes CASSMGPVGTGDIQYF. This chain joins TRBV19 and TRBJ2-4; 10 nucleotides agree with TRBD1. V shed 3 bases, J shed 8 bases, and the junction held 10 bases outside the gene matches. Germline-derived CDR1 and CDR2 are LNHDA and SQIVND (reference sequence). The CDR3 has 16 amino acids.